These T cell receptor beta chains were read from a single sample in a study of cytotoxic CD8 clonotypes in ibrutinib-treated CLL. Here immunoSEQ multiplex PCR was the method, and the copy in TCRdb shows in-frame clones only, minus some. Of under 30,000 clones in the sample, less than 75% were seen once. The material sequenced was PBMCs, taken before ibrutinib treatment. The receptor source for this set is a human donor with chronic lymphocytic leukemia. The CDR3 runs from the conserved cysteine through the conserved F or W. The order of the fields is clone size, D gene, J gene, V gene, CDR3 DNA, CDR3 protein. The D gene is left open where the match is weak. Clone size is not always given. Where it is, it says once, few, many or a class for expanded clones.

>NA|NA|TRBJ2-3|TRBV10-3
TGTGCCGTTTCGGGGAGCGATACGCAGTATTTT
CAVSGSDTQYF
>NA|NA|TRBJ2-7|TRBV9
TGTGCCAGTTCGTCGGGGGGCGACGAGCAGTACTTC
CASSSGGDEQYF
>NA|NA|TRBJ1-2|TRBV18
TGTGCCAGCTCACCGTATCAGGAAATCTATGGCTACACCTTC
CASSPYQEIYGYTF
>NA|TRBD2|TRBJ2-2|TRBV9
TGTGCCAGCAGCGTAGGGGTAGCGGGAGCCGGGGAGCTGTTTTTT
CASSVGVAGAGELFF
>NA|TRBD1|TRBJ1-5|TRBV6-5
TGTGCCAGCAGAACACAGGGGGGGAATCAGCCCCAGCATTTT
CASRTQGGNQPQHF
>NA|NA|TRBJ2-5|TRBV6-1
TGTGCCAGCAGTGACCAGTTCGGGAAAGAGACCCAGTACTTC
CASSDQFGKETQYF
>few|TRBD1|TRBJ2-7|TRBV5-1
TGCGCCAGCAGCCCACGCGACAGGGGAGACGAGCAGTACTTC
CASSPRDRGDEQYF
>NA|NA|TRBJ2-5|TRBV6-5
TGTGCCAGCAGTTCCGGGGACACCAAAGAGACCCAGTACTTC
CASSSGDTKETQYF
>NA|TRBD2|TRBJ2-3|TRBV6-4
TGTGCCAGCAGTCGCGGGGGGCTTAGCACAGATACGCAGTATTTT
CASSRGGLSTDTQYF
>few|NA|TRBJ2-7|TRBV29-1
TGCAGCGTTGGAGCGCTAAGTGCGTCCTACGAGCAGTACTTC
CSVGALSASYEQYF
>NA|TRBD2|TRBJ2-7|TRBV11-2
TGTGCCAGCAGCTTTTCGCTAGCGGGCTTCTACGAGCAGTACTTC
CASSFSLAGFYEQYF
>few|NA|TRBJ2-7|TRBV5-4
TGTGCCAGCAGCGCCGATCCTTCCTACGAGCAGTACTTC
CASSADPSYEQYF
>few|NA|TRBJ2-2|TRBV7-8
TGTGCCAGCAGCCAACCGGGATCGTACCGGGAGCTGTTTTTT
CASSQPGSYRELFF
>NA|NA|TRBJ2-2|TRBV7-3
TGTGCCAGCAGCTTCGACGGGAACACCGGGGAGCTGTTTTTT
CASSFDGNTGELFF
>NA|NA|TRBJ2-3|TRBV2
TGTGCCAGCAGTGGGGGGGCTGATACGCAGTATTTT
CASSGGADTQYF
>NA|TRBD2|TRBJ2-3|TRBV7-3
TGTGCCAGCAGATCCGGACTAGCGGGAGGTCTCGGCACAGATACGCAGTATTTT
CASRSGLAGGLGTDTQYF
>NA|NA|TRBJ1-2|TRBV18
TGTGCCAGCTCACCACCTCCCGGGGTGACCTCTACGTCCGGCTACACCTTC
CASSPPPGVTSTSGYTF
>NA|TRBD1|TRBJ2-7|TRBV15
TGTGCCACCAGCAGAGGGGCGGGACAGGGTATCTACGAGCAGTACTTC
CATSRGAGQGIYEQYF
>NA|NA|TRBJ1-2|TRBV5-5
TGTGCCAGCAGCGCGCCGGCCCGGGTCAACTATGGCTACACCTTC
CASSAPARVNYGYTF
>few|NA|TRBJ2-3|TRBV10-3
TGTGCCATCAGTGAGTCGGGGGGAAGGGGTCGAGATACGCAGTATTTT
CAISESGGRGRDTQYF
>NA|NA|TRBJ1-1|TRBV19
TGTGCCAGTACCATAGGGGGGGGCCGGAACACTGAAGCTTTCTTT
CASTIGGGRNTEAFF
>NA|TRBD1|TRBJ2-7|TRBV19
TGTGCCAGTAGTATTGAGGTCGGCGGACAGGGGTTCTCCTACGAGCAGTACTTC
CASSIEVGGQGFSYEQYF
>NA|NA|TRBJ1-2|TRBV7-8
TGTGCCAGCAGCTTGCAGGGTTCCCACCCCAACTATGGCTACACCTTC
CASSLQGSHPNYGYTF
>NA|NA|TRBJ1-1|TRBV7-9
TGTGCCAGCAGCTTAGTATCGCGTCATGAAGCTTTCTTT
CASSLVSRHEAFF
>NA|NA|TRBJ2-3|TRBV29-1
TGCAGCGCCACCCTTATTAAGACTTTTAGCACAGATACGCAGTATTTT
CSATLIKTFSTDTQYF
>NA|NA|TRBJ1-5|TRBV5-8
TGTGCCAGCGGCAGACCGGGCCCTAATCAGCCCCAGCATTTT
CASGRPGPNQPQHF
>medium-sized|NA|TRBJ1-3|TRBV7-9
TGTGCCAGCAGCTTAGGCGGCGTCCGAAACACCATATATTTT
CASSLGGVRNTIYF
>NA|TRBD1|TRBJ2-5|TRBV4-1
TGCGCCAGCAGCCAAGATAGAAAGGGACAGGGGAAAGAGACCCAGTACTTC
CASSQDRKGQGKETQYF
>few|NA|TRBJ2-5|TRBV7-3
TGTGCCAGCAGCCCCCGGAGGGGGGAGACCCAGTACTTC
CASSPRRGETQYF
>once|NA|TRBJ2-1|TRBV18
TGTGCCAGCTCACCAACCCCACACTTGAATGAGCAGTTCTTC
CASSPTPHLNEQFF
>NA|TRBD1|TRBJ1-4|TRBV5-5
TGTGCCAGCAGCTTGATGGGACAGGGGTACGCACTCCATGAAAAACTGTTTTTT
CASSLMGQGYALHEKLFF
>few|NA|TRBJ1-6|TRBV2
TGTGCCAGCAGTGAGTCGGGACACATATATTCACCCCTCCACTTT
CASSESGHIYSPLHF
>once|NA|TRBJ2-7|TRBV13
TGTGCCAGCAGCATACTAGCTGGGGGGGCCGAGCAGTACTTC
CASSILAGGAEQYF
>few|TRBD1|TRBJ1-1|TRBV28
TGTGCCAGCAGGTCGACAGGGGCTGAAGCTTTCTTT
CASRSTGAEAFF
>NA|TRBD1|TRBJ2-5|TRBV6-5
TGTGCCAGCAGAAAGGGACAGGGGCGAGAGACCCAGTACTTC
CASRKGQGRETQYF
>NA|NA|TRBJ2-5|TRBV7-9
TGTGCCAGCAGCCCTCAAGAGACCCAGTACTTC
CASSPQETQYF
>NA|TRBD2|TRBJ2-2|TRBV5-6
TGTGCCAGCAGCCCCTTTTTCGCGGGAGCTGTCGGGGAGCTGTTTTTT
CASSPFFAGAVGELFF